This TCR beta chain was profiled in a study of control samples from healthy donors and cancer patients. Data came from immunoSEQ multiplex PCR; TCRdb stores just in-frame clones and leaves some out. Of 130,000 or so clones listed, 94% were seen once; the top ten hold around 13%. Deletions cut 0 bases from V and 7 bases from J, with 4 bases between. The germline CDR1 and CDR2 sequences are LGHDT and YNNKEL (reference sequence). The CDR3 length is 12 residues. The source of this sequence is a man between 40 and 49 years old in good health. Sequenced sample: blood. V gene TRBV3-1 (or the pseudogene TRBV3-2) combines with J gene TRBJ1-5; D gene uncertain. The CDR3 DNA follows: TGTGCCAGCAGCCAAGAGGACCAGCCCCAGCATTTT. Protein: CASSQEDQPQHF.